Following are 8 T cell receptor beta chains from one sample sequenced in a study of blood T cell repertoires in COVID-19. Data came from immunoSEQ multiplex PCR; TCRdb stores just in-frame clones and leaves some out. The data contain 100,000 to 120,000 clones, roughly 80% of them seen just once; the ten biggest clones take up roughly 1.6%. Sequenced: peripheral blood. The source of these receptors is a man aged 50-59 years with acute or convalescent COVID-19.

The rearrangement links TRBV19 to TRBJ1-5; weak D call: TRBD1 (6 bases). The CDR3 contains 15 residues. V lost 6 bases to trimming and J lost 6 bases, with 18 bases between them. Looked up from germline, CDR1 is LNHDA and CDR2 is SQIVND (reference sequence). As DNA, the CDR3 is TGTGCCAGTAGGAATCCAGGGGCGGGTGGTCAGCCCCAGCATTTT. The encoded protein is CASRNPGAGGQPQHF.

The V gene is TRBV29-1, the J gene TRBJ2-1; TRBD1 matches 9 bases. V trimming: 7 bases; J trimming: 4 bases; junction bases outside the gene matches: 8. Germline V gene lookup returns CDR1 SQVTM and CDR2 ANQGSEA. The CDR3 loop spans 14 amino acids. The CDR3 DNA follows: TGCAGCGCAAAGCGGACAGGGGATTACAATGAGCAGTTCTTC. It translates to CSAKRTGDYNEQFF.

CDR3 amino acids: CASSLFGDSGNTIYF. CDR3 sequence (DNA): TGTGCCAGCAGTTTGTTCGGAGACTCTGGAAACACCATATATTTT. The chain couples TRBV28 to TRBJ1-3; D is ambiguous. Trimming pared 3 bases from V and 0 bases from J, leaving 9 bases between. This CDR3 spans 15 amino acids. The germline gives CDR1 MDHEN, CDR2 SYDVKM.

The V gene is TRBV15, the J gene TRBJ1-5; perhaps TRBD1 as D (6 bases). The CDR3 is 15 residues long. Trimming cost V 0 bases and J 6 bases, with 12 bases left between them. Germline V CDR1 and CDR2: LNHNV, YYDKDF (reference sequence). This CDR3 reads CATSRDRGDGQPQHF. DNA for the CDR3: TGTGCCACCAGCAGAGACAGGGGTGACGGTCAGCCCCAGCATTTT.

The chain links TRBV12-3 or TRBV12-4 to TRBJ1-2, with a tentative D call TRBD1 (5 bases). This CDR3 has 13 residues. Trimming took 4 bases from V and 5 from J, leaving 11 bases between them. CDR3 protein: CASSSQTDYGYTF. CDR3 nucleotides: TGTGCCAGCAGTTCGCAGACAGATTATGGCTACACCTTC.

The V gene is TRBV24-1, the J gene TRBJ1-2; 9 positions match TRBD1. CDR1 is KGHDR, CDR2 SFDVKD, per germline. The junction had 7 bases not matched to a gene; V was cut back by 3 bases and J by 3 bases. There are 16 residues in the CDR3. This CDR3 reads CATSDQQTGGDYGYTF. The CDR3 nucleotides read TGTGCCACCAGTGATCAACAGACAGGGGGTGACTATGGCTACACCTTC.

The CDR3 coding sequence is TGTGCCAGCAGGAACTACGGGACAGGGGCGGAGACCCAGTACTTC. Its translation: CASRNYGTGAETQYF. The chain couples TRBV6-5 to TRBJ2-5; TRBD1 matches 10 bases. Germline V CDR1 and CDR2: MNHEY, SVGAGI. The CDR3 is made up of 15 amino acids. Trimming cost V 6 bases and J 5 bases; bases outside gene matches: 9.

V usage is TRBV11-2 and J usage is TRBJ2-5, with 9 bases fitting TRBD1. The CDR3 extends over 15 amino acids. The junction had 5 bases not matched to a gene; V was cut back by 4 bases and J by 2 bases. Germline V gene lookup returns CDR1 SGHAT and CDR2 FQNNGV. This chain's CDR3 is CASSSGQGRQETQYF. For the CDR3, the DNA is TGTGCCAGCAGCTCTGGACAGGGGAGGCAAGAGACCCAGTACTTC.